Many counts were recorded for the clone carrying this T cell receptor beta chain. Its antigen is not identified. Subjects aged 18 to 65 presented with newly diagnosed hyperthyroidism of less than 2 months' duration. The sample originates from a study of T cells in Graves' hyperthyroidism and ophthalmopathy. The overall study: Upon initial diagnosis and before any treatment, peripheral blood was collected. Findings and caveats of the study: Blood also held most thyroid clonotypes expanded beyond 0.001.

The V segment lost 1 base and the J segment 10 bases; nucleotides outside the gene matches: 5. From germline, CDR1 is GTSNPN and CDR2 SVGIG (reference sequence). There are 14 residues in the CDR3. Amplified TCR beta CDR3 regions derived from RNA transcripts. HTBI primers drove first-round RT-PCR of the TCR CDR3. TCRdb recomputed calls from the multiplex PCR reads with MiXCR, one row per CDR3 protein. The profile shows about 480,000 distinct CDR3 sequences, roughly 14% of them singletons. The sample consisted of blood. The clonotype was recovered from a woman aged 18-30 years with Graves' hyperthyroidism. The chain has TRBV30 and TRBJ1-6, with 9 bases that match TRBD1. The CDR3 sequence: CAWSEQGAGSPLHF. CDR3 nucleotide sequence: TGTGCCTGGAGTGAACAGGGGGCAGGATCACCCCTCCACTTT.